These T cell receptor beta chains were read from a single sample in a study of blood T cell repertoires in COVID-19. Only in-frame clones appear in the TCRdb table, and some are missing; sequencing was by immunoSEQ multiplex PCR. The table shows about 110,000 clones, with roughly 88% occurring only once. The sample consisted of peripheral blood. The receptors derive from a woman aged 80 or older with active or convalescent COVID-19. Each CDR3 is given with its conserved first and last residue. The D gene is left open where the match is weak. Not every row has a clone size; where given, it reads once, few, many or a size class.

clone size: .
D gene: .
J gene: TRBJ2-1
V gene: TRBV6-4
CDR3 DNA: TGTGCCAGCAGTGATTGGGGGGAGAGTCAAGAGTTCTTC
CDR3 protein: CASSDWGESQEFF

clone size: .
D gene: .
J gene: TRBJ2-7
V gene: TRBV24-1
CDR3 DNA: TGTGCCACCAGTGACCCCGTCTCCTACGAGCAGTACTTC
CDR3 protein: CATSDPVSYEQYF

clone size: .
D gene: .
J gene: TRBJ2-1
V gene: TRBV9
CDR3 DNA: TGTGCCAGCAGCGCCCTCGGGACTTCCTACAATGAGCAGTTCTTC
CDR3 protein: CASSALGTSYNEQFF

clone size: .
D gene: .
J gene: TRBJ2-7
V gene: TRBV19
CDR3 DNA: TGTGCCAGTAGCTATACAGGGATGGAGCAGTACTTC
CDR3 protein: CASSYTGMEQYF

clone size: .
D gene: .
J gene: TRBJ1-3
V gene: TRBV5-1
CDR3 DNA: TGCGCCAGCAGCGAAACAGGGAACTCTGGAAACACCATATATTTT
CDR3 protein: CASSETGNSGNTIYF

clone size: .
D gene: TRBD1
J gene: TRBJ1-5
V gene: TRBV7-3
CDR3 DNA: TGTGCCAGCAGCTCTGACAGGGACCAGCCCCAGCATTTT
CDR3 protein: CASSSDRDQPQHF

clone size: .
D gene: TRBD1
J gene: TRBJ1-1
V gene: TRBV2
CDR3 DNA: TGTGCCAGCAGTGATCAGGGGGCGCACACTGAAGCTTTCTTT
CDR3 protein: CASSDQGAHTEAFF

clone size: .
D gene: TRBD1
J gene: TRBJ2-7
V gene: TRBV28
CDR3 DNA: TGTGCCGCGCAGGGGGCCCTGGGCTACGAGCAGTACTTC
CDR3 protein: CAAQGALGYEQYF

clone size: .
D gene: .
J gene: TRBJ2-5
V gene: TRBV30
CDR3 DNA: TGTGCCTGGAGTCGCGACAGCCAAGAGACCCAGTACTTC
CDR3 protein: CAWSRDSQETQYF

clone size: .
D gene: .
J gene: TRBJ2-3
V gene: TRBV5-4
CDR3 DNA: TGTGCCAGCAGCCGGGGGTATGATACGCAGTATTTT
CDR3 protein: CASSRGYDTQYF

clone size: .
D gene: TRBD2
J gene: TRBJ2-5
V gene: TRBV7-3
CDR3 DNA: TGTGCCAGCAGCTTAGGAGGACTAGCGGGAGATAGGAAGACCCAGTACTTC
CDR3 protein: CASSLGGLAGDRKTQYF

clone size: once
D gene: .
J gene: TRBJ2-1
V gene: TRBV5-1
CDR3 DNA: TGCGCCAGCAGCTTGGCGGTCTATGGTGAGCAGTTCTTC
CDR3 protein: CASSLAVYGEQFF

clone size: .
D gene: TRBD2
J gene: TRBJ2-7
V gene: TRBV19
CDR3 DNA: TGTGCCAGTAGTATCGGGACTACCTCATACGAGCAGTACTTC
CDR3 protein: CASSIGTTSYEQYF

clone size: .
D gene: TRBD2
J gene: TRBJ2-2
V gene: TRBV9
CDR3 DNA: TGTGCCAGCAGCACCCGCGGACTAGCGGGAGGTAACACCGGGGAGCTGTTTTTT
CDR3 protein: CASSTRGLAGGNTGELFF

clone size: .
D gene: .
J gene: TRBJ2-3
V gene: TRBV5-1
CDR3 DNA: TGCGCCAGCAGCTTGGGGAGGTCCACAGATACGCAGTATTTT
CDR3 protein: CASSLGRSTDTQYF

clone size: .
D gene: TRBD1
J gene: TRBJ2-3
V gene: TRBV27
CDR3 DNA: TGTGCCAGCAGTCTGAGGACAGGGATTCCAGATACGCAGTATTTT
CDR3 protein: CASSLRTGIPDTQYF

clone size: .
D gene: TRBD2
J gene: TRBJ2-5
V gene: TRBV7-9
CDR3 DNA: TGTGCCAGCAGCCCTGGAACTAGCGGGAGCTCCCTAGAGACCCAGTACTTC
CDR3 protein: CASSPGTSGSSLETQYF

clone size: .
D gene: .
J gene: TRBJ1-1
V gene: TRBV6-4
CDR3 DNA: TGTGCCAGCAGGGAGCAGGGGAGCACTGAAGCTTTCTTT
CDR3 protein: CASREQGSTEAFF

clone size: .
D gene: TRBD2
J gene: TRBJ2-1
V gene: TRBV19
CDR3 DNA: TGTGCCAGTACGGCCGCACTAGCGGGAAGAGGTGAGCAGTTCTTC
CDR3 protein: CASTAALAGRGEQFF

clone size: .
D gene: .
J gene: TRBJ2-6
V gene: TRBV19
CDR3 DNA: TGTGCCAGTATTGGGAGAACAGGGTCTGGGGCCAACGTCCTGACTTTC
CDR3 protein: CASIGRTGSGANVLTF

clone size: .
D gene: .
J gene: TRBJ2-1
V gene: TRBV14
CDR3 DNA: TGTGCCAGCAGCCGTAGTAGTTCCTACAATGAGCAGTTCTTC
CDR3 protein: CASSRSSSYNEQFF

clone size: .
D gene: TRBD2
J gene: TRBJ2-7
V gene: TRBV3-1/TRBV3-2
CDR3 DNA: TGTGCCAGCAGCCTAGGGACTAGCGGGACTTACGAGCAGTACTTC
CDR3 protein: CASSLGTSGTYEQYF

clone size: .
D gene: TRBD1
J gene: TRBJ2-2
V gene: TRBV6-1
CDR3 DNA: TGTGCCAGCAGTGCCAATTCGGGACAGGGTCTTACCGGGGAGCTGTTTTTT
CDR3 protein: CASSANSGQGLTGELFF

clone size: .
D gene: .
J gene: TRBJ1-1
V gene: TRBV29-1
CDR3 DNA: TGCAGCGTTGGCAGAAACACTGAAGCTTTCTTT
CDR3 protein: CSVGRNTEAFF

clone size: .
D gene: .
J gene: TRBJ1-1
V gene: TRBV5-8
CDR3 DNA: TGTGCCAGCAGCTTACTCGGTGGAGGACGGCAGAACACTGAAGCTTTCTTT
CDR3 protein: CASSLLGGGRQNTEAFF

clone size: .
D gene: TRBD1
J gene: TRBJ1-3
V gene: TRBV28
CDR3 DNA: TGTGCCAGCAGGGCGACCGGGACAGGGCCTGGAAACACCATATATTTT
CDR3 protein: CASRATGTGPGNTIYF

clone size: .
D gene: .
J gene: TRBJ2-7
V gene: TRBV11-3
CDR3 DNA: TGTGCCAGCAGCCCCCGAGCGACTAGTGTCTACGAGCAGTACTTC
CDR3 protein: CASSPRATSVYEQYF

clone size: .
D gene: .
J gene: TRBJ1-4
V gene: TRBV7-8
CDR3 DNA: TGTGCCAGCAGACTACAGGGTATCAGGAATGAAAAACTGTTTTTT
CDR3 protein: CASRLQGIRNEKLFF

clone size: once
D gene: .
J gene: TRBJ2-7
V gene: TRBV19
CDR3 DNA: TGTGCCAGTAGTATAGATCAGGGCTCCTACGAGCAGTACTTC
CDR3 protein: CASSIDQGSYEQYF

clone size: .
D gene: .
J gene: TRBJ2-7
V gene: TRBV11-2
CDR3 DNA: TGTGCCAGCAGCCAGGGCGGGACCCCTATTTACGAGCAGTACTTC
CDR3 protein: CASSQGGTPIYEQYF

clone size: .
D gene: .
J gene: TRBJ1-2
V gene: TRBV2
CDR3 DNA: TGTGCCAGCAACCCGGACAGCTATGGCTACACCTTC
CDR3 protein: CASNPDSYGYTF

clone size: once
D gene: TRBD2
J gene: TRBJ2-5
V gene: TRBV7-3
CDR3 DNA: TGTGCCAGCAGCTGGACTAGCGGGGAGACCCAGTACTTC
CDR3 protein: CASSWTSGETQYF

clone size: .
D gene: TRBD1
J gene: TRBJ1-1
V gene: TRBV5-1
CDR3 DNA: TGCGCCAGCAGGAGCACGACAGGGGAGAACACTGAAGCTTTCTTT
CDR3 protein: CASRSTTGENTEAFF

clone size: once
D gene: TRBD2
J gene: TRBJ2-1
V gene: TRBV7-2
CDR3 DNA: TGTGCCAGCAGCGGCGGGGACTACTACAATGAGCAGTTCTTC
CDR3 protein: CASSGGDYYNEQFF

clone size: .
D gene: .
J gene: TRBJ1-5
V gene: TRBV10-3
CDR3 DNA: TGTGCCATCAGTCCGACGGGGGGAAATAGCAATCAGCCCCAGCATTTT
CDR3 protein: CAISPTGGNSNQPQHF

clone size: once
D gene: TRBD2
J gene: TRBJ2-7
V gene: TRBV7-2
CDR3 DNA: TGTGCCAGCAGCTTAGGCCCTAGCGGGAGCTACGAGCAGTACTTC
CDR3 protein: CASSLGPSGSYEQYF

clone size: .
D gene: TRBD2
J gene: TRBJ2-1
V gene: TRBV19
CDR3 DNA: TGTGCCAGTAGTATGCAGCGGGAGGACCATGAGCAGTTCTTC
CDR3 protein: CASSMQREDHEQFF

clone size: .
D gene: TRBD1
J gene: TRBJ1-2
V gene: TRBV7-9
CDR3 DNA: TGTGCCAGCAGCTACGACAGGGGTCGCGGCTACACCTTC
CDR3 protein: CASSYDRGRGYTF

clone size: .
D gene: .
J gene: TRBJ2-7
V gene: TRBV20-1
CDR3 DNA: TGCAGTGCTAGAACCTATGTGGAGCAGTACTTC
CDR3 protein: CSARTYVEQYF

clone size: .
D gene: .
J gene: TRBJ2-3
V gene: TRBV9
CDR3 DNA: TGTGCCAGCAGCGTATCTGGCGGGCAAAGCACAGATACGCAGTATTTT
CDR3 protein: CASSVSGGQSTDTQYF

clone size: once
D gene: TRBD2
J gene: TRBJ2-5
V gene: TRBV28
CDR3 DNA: TGTGCCAGCAGTTTGGGAGGGGCGGAGACCCAGTACTTC
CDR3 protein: CASSLGGAETQYF

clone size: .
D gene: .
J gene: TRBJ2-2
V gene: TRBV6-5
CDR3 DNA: TGTGCCACCCGGGAAAACACCGGGGAGCTGTTTTTT
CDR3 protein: CATRENTGELFF

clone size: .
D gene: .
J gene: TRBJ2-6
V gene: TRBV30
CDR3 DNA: TGTGCCTGGAGTGCTTTTGGAGGGGCCTCCTCTGGGGCCAACGTCCTGACTTTC
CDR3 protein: CAWSAFGGASSGANVLTF

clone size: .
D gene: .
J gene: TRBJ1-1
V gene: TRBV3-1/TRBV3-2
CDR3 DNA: TGTGCCAGCAGCAGCTGGAGCACTGAAGCTTTCTTT
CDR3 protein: CASSSWSTEAFF

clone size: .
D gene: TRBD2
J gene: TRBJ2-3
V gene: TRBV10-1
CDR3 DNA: TGCGCCAGCCAAGGGCGGGAGGGCACAGATACGCAGTATTTT
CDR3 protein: CASQGREGTDTQYF

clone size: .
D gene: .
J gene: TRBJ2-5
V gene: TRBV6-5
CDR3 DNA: TGTGCCAGCAGACCCCGGGACAACCAAGAGACCCAGTACTTC
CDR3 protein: CASRPRDNQETQYF

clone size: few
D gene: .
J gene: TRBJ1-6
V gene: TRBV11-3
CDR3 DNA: TGTGCCAGCAGTAGGGGCGATATGGAGAATTCACCCCTCCACTTT
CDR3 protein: CASSRGDMENSPLHF

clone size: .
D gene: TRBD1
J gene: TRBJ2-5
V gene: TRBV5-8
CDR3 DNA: TGTGCCAGCAAAAAGGACAGGGGGTACCAAGAGACCCAGTACTTC
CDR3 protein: CASKKDRGYQETQYF

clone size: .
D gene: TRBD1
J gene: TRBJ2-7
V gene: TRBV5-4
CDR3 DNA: TGTGCCAGCAGCTTCGGAGGACCCCAGGGGGCTTACGAGCAGTACTTC
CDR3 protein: CASSFGGPQGAYEQYF

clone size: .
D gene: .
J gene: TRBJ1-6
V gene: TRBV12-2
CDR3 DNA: TGTGCAAGTCGCCCCGAGGGGGTGTCACCCCTCCACTTT
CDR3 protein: CASRPEGVSPLHF

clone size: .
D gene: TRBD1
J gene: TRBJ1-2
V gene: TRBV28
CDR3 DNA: TGTGCCAGCCATACTGTCCCTGGACAGGGCTTCTATGGCTACACCTTC
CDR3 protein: CASHTVPGQGFYGYTF

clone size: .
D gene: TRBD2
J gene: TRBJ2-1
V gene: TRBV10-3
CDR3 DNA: TGTGCCACCCTAGCGGGAGAAACCCATGAGCAGTTCTTC
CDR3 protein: CATLAGETHEQFF

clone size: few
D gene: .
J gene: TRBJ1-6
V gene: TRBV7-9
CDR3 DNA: TGTGCCAGCAGTCCGGGCCCAGGGAATTCACCCCTCCACTTT
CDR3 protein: CASSPGPGNSPLHF

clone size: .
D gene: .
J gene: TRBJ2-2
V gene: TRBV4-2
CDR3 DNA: TGTGCCAGCAGCCAAGTAGCGGTTCTGAACACCGGGGAGCTGTTTTTT
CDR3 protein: CASSQVAVLNTGELFF

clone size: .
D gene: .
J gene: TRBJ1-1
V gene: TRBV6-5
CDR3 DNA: TGTGCCAGCAGTTACGCCTCAGGGCGGTGGAGAACTGAAGCTTTCTTT
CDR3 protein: CASSYASGRWRTEAFF